These T cell receptor beta chains were read from a single sample in a study of blood T cell repertoires in COVID-19. The method was immunoSEQ multiplex PCR; TCRdb's version includes in-frame clones alone and lacks a portion of them. The sample shows 130,000 to 150,000 clones, approximately 80% of them seen only once. Sequencing was done on a sample of peripheral blood. These receptors were taken from a man between 60 and 70 years old with active or convalescent COVID-19. The CDR3 runs from the conserved cysteine through the conserved F or W. A D gene is named only where the DNA matches it firmly. The size field is filled for only some rows; it gives once, few, many or a size class.

D | J | V | size | CDR3 | DNA
NA | TRBJ1-2 | TRBV30 | NA | CAWSQTGYGYTF | TGTGCCTGGAGTCAGACTGGCTATGGCTACACCTTC
TRBD1 | TRBJ1-2 | TRBV10-3 | NA | CAISESGQYYGYTF | TGTGCCATCAGTGAGTCGGGACAGTACTATGGCTACACCTTC
NA | TRBJ1-1 | TRBV5-1 | NA | CASSLSPAMNTEAFF | TGCGCCAGCAGCTTGTCCCCAGCGATGAACACTGAAGCTTTCTTT
TRBD1 | TRBJ2-5 | TRBV6-2/TRBV6-3 | NA | CASSYGTGQETQYF | TGTGCCAGCAGTTACGGGACAGGTCAAGAGACCCAGTACTTC
NA | TRBJ2-7 | TRBV6-1 | NA | CASSERVALGGYEQYF | TGTGCCAGCAGTGAAAGGGTAGCTTTGGGGGGCTACGAGCAGTACTTC
NA | TRBJ1-2 | TRBV7-2 | NA | CANTGEAPAYGYTF | TGTGCCAACACCGGGGAGGCGCCCGCCTATGGCTACACCTTC
NA | TRBJ2-3 | TRBV5-5 | NA | CASSWGGAGPTDTQYF | TGTGCCAGCAGCTGGGGTGGGGCAGGCCCCACAGATACGCAGTATTTT
NA | TRBJ2-5 | TRBV12-3/TRBV12-4 | NA | CASSRLLQETQYF | TGTGCCAGCAGCCGTCTTCTACAAGAGACCCAGTACTTC
TRBD1 | TRBJ1-5 | TRBV18 | NA | CASSLRDRGYGSNQPQHF | TGTGCCAGCTCACTTCGGGACAGGGGTTATGGGAGCAATCAGCCCCAGCATTTT
TRBD1 | TRBJ1-1 | TRBV29-1 | NA | CSAPGQGNTEAFF | TGCAGCGCGCCGGGACAGGGGAACACTGAAGCTTTCTTT
TRBD1 | TRBJ1-1 | TRBV19 | NA | CASDGLDRVSTEAFF | TGTGCCAGTGACGGCCTCGACAGGGTAAGCACTGAAGCTTTCTTT
NA | TRBJ1-1 | TRBV4-3 | NA | CASSQGWETEAFF | TGCGCCAGCAGCCAAGGTTGGGAGACTGAAGCTTTCTTT
NA | TRBJ1-1 | TRBV5-1 | NA | CASSLDRAIEAFF | TGCGCCAGCAGCTTGGACAGGGCGATTGAAGCTTTCTTT
TRBD1 | TRBJ1-5 | TRBV5-6 | NA | CASSTTLRGPRNQPQHF | TGTGCCAGCAGCACGACTCTCAGGGGGCCGAGGAATCAGCCCCAGCATTTT
TRBD1 | TRBJ1-5 | TRBV4-3 | NA | CASSRRTGMREPQHF | TGCGCCAGCAGCCGACGGACAGGGATGAGGGAGCCCCAGCATTTT
NA | TRBJ2-3 | TRBV7-2 | NA | CASSQVAASTDTQYF | TGTGCCAGCAGCCAGGTAGCGGCTAGCACAGATACGCAGTATTTT
NA | TRBJ1-1 | TRBV27 | NA | CASRLSQAALEAFF | TGTGCCAGCAGGTTATCACAGGCGGCCCTTGAAGCTTTCTTT
TRBD1 | TRBJ2-7 | TRBV14 | NA | CASSLRQGDTYEQYF | TGTGCCAGCAGCCTCAGACAGGGGGATACCTACGAGCAGTACTTC
NA | TRBJ1-2 | TRBV7-8 | few | CASSPKRIGGGYTF | TGTGCCAGCAGCCCCAAGAGAATAGGCGGGGGCTACACCTTC
NA | TRBJ2-7 | TRBV11-3 | NA | CASSLGPGTYEQYF | TGTGCCAGCAGCTTAGGTCCGGGAACCTACGAGCAGTACTTC
TRBD1 | TRBJ1-2 | TRBV6-5 | NA | CASSTGQIYGYTF | TGTGCCAGCAGTACGGGACAGATTTATGGCTACACCTTC
TRBD1 | TRBJ1-6 | TRBV28 | NA | CASSPGQGNSPLHF | TGTGCCAGCAGTCCCGGACAGGGGAATTCACCCCTCCACTTT
TRBD2 | TRBJ2-3 | TRBV2 | NA | CASSDGGRALVDTQYF | TGTGCCAGCAGTGACGGCGGGAGGGCCCTCGTGGATACGCAGTATTTT
NA | TRBJ2-1 | TRBV15 | NA | CATSRDRTTSLGDNEQFF | TGTGCCACCAGCAGAGATAGGACTACCTCCCTCGGCGACAATGAGCAGTTCTTC
NA | TRBJ2-5 | TRBV7-2 | NA | CASSPGMVQETQYF | TGTGCCAGCAGCCCGGGGATGGTCCAAGAGACCCAGTACTTC
TRBD1 | TRBJ1-2 | TRBV24-1 | NA | CATSSNTGEAYGYTF | TGTGCCACCAGCTCTAATACAGGGGAGGCCTATGGCTACACCTTC
TRBD2 | TRBJ2-1 | TRBV5-5 | once | CASSFTWREYNEQFF | TGTGCCAGCAGCTTTACGTGGCGGGAGTACAATGAGCAGTTCTTC
NA | TRBJ2-6 | TRBV5-5 | few | CASSPRFGSGANVLTF | TGTGCCAGCTCTCCCAGGTTCGGCTCTGGGGCCAACGTCCTGACTTTC
NA | TRBJ2-7 | TRBV5-7 | NA | CASSDLGGLSSYEQYF | TGTGCCAGCAGCGACCTTGGGGGCCTGAGCTCCTACGAGCAGTACTTC